This T cell receptor beta chain was recovered during a study of Graves' ophthalmopathy and Graves' hyperthyroidism. Other autoimmune diseases, uncontrolled infections, pregnancy and lactation each led to patient exclusion. Patients were diagnosed from clinical symptoms, serum thyroxine, TRAb, thyroid ultrasound and orbital computed tomography. RNA transcripts provided the template for amplifying TCR beta CDR3 regions. RT-PCR with HTBI primers came first, then second-round multiplex PCR. TCRdb re-derived calls from the multiplex PCR reads in MiXCR, one entry per CDR3 protein. The sample holds a few hundred thousand distinct CDR3 sequences, around 17% seen once. This clonotype appeared many times. Sequencing was done on a sample of peripheral blood. This sequence originates from a woman under 30 with Graves' ophthalmopathy.

In DNA form, the CDR3 reads TGTGCCAGCAGTTCCCTTGGGACCCAGTACTTC. Its translation is CASSSLGTQYF. The chain employs TRBV27 and TRBJ2-5; D is uncertain. Germline lookup yields CDR1 MNHEY and CDR2 SMNVEV (reference sequence). V was clipped by 4 bases and J by 7 bases, with 7 bases between them. The CDR3 contains 11 residues.